This TCR beta chain derives from a study of radiotherapy plus CTLA-4 blockade in lung cancer. Germline assignment: CDR1 MNHEY and CDR2 SMNVEV (reference sequence). The CDR3 is 12 amino acids. Trimming removed 6 bases from V and 4 bases from J; junction bases left unmatched: 2. Method: immunoSEQ multiplex PCR; TCRdb's copy keeps in-frame clones and lacks some. This sample has 65,000 to 95,000 clones, with around 87% found just once. The receptor was isolated from a human donor with non-small cell lung cancer that progressed on radiotherapy plus ipilimumab. The genes are TRBV27 and TRBJ1-2; TRBD1 matches 7 bases. The sequences come from peripheral blood, collected from a patient treated with radiotherapy plus ipilimumab. The CDR3 protein is CASRTGLYGYTF. CDR3 DNA: TGTGCCAGCAGGACAGGGCTCTATGGCTACACCTTC.